The 5 T cell receptor beta chains below all came from one sample that was sequenced in a study of spatial heterogeneity in lung cancer. TCRdb fed the 5' RACE reads into MiXCR, producing one record per CDR3 protein. In the table there are 95,000 or so distinct CDR3 sequences, 7% to 9% of which are singletons. Time point: sample taken at primary tumor resection. Extraction of whole RNA from tumor, nontumor lung or frozen PBMC preceded unsorted sequencing. The input for sequencing was PBMCs, taken at surgery. The source of these receptors is a male donor with early-stage non-small cell lung cancer.

The chain uses TRBV24-1 and TRBJ2-3, with 9 bases fitting TRBD2. V shed 0 bases and J 0 bases; nucleotides not matched to a gene: 3. This CDR3 contains 17 residues. Germline V gene lookup returns CDR1 KGHDR and CDR2 SFDVKD. The CDR3 DNA follows: TGTGCCACCAGTGATTTGGCGGGGGGGACTAGCACAGATACGCAGTATTTT. This translates into CATSDLAGGTSTDTQYF.

Only a few counts were recorded for this clonotype. The J gene is TRBJ2-2, the V gene TRBV7-8; D unresolved. Germline V lookup: CDR1 SGHVS, CDR2 FQNEAQ. This CDR3 has 16 amino acids. Trimming took off 1 base at V and 6 bases at J, with 15 bases between the two ends. DNA for the CDR3: TGTGCCAGCAGCTTAGTCTCGCCAGGATACTCCGGGGAGCTGTTTTTT. This gives the protein CASSLVSPGYSGELFF.

The rearrangement joins TRBV20-1 to TRBJ2-1; 11 positions match TRBD2. Germline values: CDR1 DFQATT, CDR2 SNEGSKA (reference sequence). V gave up 6 bases and J gave up 4 bases; unmatched junction bases: 8. The CDR3 extends over 15 amino acids. This CDR3 is CSAAGLAGLYNEQFF. The CDR3 DNA sequence: TGCAGTGCCGCTGGACTAGCGGGCTTATACAATGAGCAGTTCTTC.

This clonotype was counted ten times or more. The rearrangement links TRBV29-1 to TRBJ2-3; D unresolved. Trimming took off 3 bases at V and 2 bases at J, with 15 bases between the two ends. This CDR3 region has 15 residues. CDR1 SQVTM and CDR2 ANQGSEA come from the germline V gene. The DNA for the CDR3 is TGCAGCGTTGACGCGGCCCAATTCATCACAGATACGCAGTATTTT. It is translated as CSVDAAQFITDTQYF.

CDR3 DNA: TGTGCCAGTAGTATAACGACCGGGACATCGGCCTACGAGCAGTACTTC. It specifies CASSITTGTSAYEQYF. This chain joins TRBV19 and TRBJ2-7, with D possibly matching TRBD1 (6 bases). This CDR3 is 16 amino acids long. The germline V gene has CDR1 LNHDA and CDR2 SQIVND (reference sequence). Trimming stripped 2 bases from V and 2 bases from J, with 16 bases between.